This TCR beta chain was sequenced in a study of beta chain features in type 1 diabetes. All of the isolated RNA was reverse transcribed, so expressed TCRB transcripts were sequenced. Profiled with immunoSEQ multiplex PCR; TCRdb holds only in-frame clones, not every one. The sample shows 160,000 or so clones, 11% of them seen only once. Concerning this clone itself: Its cognate antigen is unknown.

One heparinised draw of blood, averaging roughly 110 mL, came from each donor. By way of CD45RO/CCR7/CD25/CD127/CD95/CD27, the CD4+ regulatory, stem cell-like memory, central memory and naive cells were sorted. Study results and limitations: People with Type 1 diabetes carried modestly yet significantly shorter TCRB CDR3s in all four CD4+ subsets. Naive, central memory and Treg TCRB repertoires seemed to resemble each other more closely in patients than they did in healthy donors.

Germline V gives CDR1 MNHEY, CDR2 SVGAGI. The CDR3 is made up of 13 amino acids. V shed 6 bases and J shed 4 bases, with 13 bases lying between them. V gene TRBV6-5 combines with J gene TRBJ2-7; weak D call: TRBD2 (5 bases). The sequencing input was central memory CD4+ T cells from blood. This TCR was recovered from a man between 18 and 35 years old in good health. CDR3 loop: CASRRARWYEQYF. As DNA, the CDR3 is TGTGCCAGCAGGCGGGCCCGATGGTACGAGCAGTACTTC.